This TCR beta chain stems from a study of blood T cell repertoires in COVID-19. Turning to the study itself: Nucleic acid was either cDNA or gDNA, and it came from T cells, B-cell-depleted T cells, or PBMCs.

As handled by the study authors: Nucleated cell counts were estimated from reference gene primer amplification. Generated by immunoSEQ multiplex PCR, the TCRdb table keeps only in-frame clones and is missing some. D and trimming were read from the DNA, whereas the V and J calls and clone size are those reported in that table. The sample contains around 60,000 clones, about four fifths of which appear only once. A single count supports this clone. Seattle patient enrollment occurred during active infection, with longitudinal follow-up thereafter. With 7 bases removed from V and 13 bases from J, the gap between germline ends came to 20 bases. This CDR3 is built from 14 residues. Germline V gene sequence: CDR1 MNHEY, CDR2 SVGAGI.

This sequence originates from a man aged 55 to 70 with COVID-19, enrolled during active disease. V is TRBV6-5 and J is TRBJ1-6; the D is unclear. The sequenced sample was peripheral blood. CDR3 region: CASTKQIPAFPLHF. The CDR3 region has the DNA TGTGCCAGCACGAAACAGATACCTGCTTTCCCCCTCCACTTT.